The 18 T cell receptor beta chains given below trace back to one sample, sequenced in a study of T-cell reconstitution after alpha-beta-depleted transplantation in children (dated by TCRdb to 2016 to 2017). Preparation of the library involved PCR. Sequenced on an Illumina HiSeq 2500. TCR library preparation used molecular barcoding, with unique molecular identifiers applied to normalize quantification of the TCRbeta repertoire. The public reads were reprocessed in TCRdb via fastp at Q25 and MiXCR, keeping in-frame beta chains. Entries that share a CDR3 protein sequence are merged under the most common genes and DNA. The sample table lists about 200,000 distinct CDR3 sequences, 5% to 6.5% of them with a count of one. The top ten clonotypes cover just over 4.5% of the sample. This sample's treatment or condition label indicates: allogeneic hematopoietic cell transplantation with graft depleted of TCRalphabeta T cells and CD19 B cells.

Source: PBMCs, taken before TCRalphabeta/CD19-depleted stem cell transplant. The receptors were gathered from a girl less than two years old with combined immunodeficiency, due to receive a stem cell transplant.

This clonotype was seen many times. The V gene is TRBV27, the J gene TRBJ2-3, with 10 bases aligning to TRBD2. This CDR3 has 16 residues. The junction had 4 bases not matched to a gene; V was cut back by 2 bases and J by 2 bases. From germline, CDR1 is MNHEY and CDR2 SMNVEV (reference sequence). DNA of the CDR3: TGTGCCAGCAGTTTAGGGACTAGCGTGGCCACAGATACGCAGTATTTT. This gives the protein CASSLGTSVATDTQYF.

This clonotype was counted between two and nine times. V is TRBV24-1 and J is TRBJ2-7, with D perhaps given as TRBD1 or TRBD2 (5 bases each). The V end lost 7 bases, the J end lost 6 bases, and 27 bases lay between the germline ends. The germline CDR1 and CDR2 sequences are KGHDR and SFDVKD. The CDR3 is 17 residues long. CDR3 sequence reads: CATSEGYETELTIEQYF. CDR3 bases: TGTGCCACCAGCGAGGGGTATGAGACCGAGCTGACGATCGAGCAGTACTTC.

Turning to this clonotype: This could be a read error, since a much larger clone is one nucleotide away. V gene TRBV4-3 combines with J gene TRBJ2-1; 14 bases are shared with TRBD2. From germline, CDR1 is LGHNA and CDR2 YSLEER. This CDR3 region has 15 residues. This CDR3 reads CTSSQGTSGSNEQFF. CDR3 nucleotides: TGCACCAGCAGCCAAGGGACTAGCGGGAGCAATGAGCAGTTCTTC.

At least ten counts were recorded for this clonotype. The genes are TRBV20-1 and TRBJ2-7; D might be TRBD2 (5 bases). CDR1 is DFQATT and CDR2 is SNEGSKA in the germline V gene (reference sequence). The CDR3 has 13 amino acids. Trimming left V 6 bases short and J 0 bases short, with 12 bases between. The CDR3: CSAVVGSSYEQYF. The CDR3 coding sequence is TGCAGTGCCGTCGTGGGGAGCTCCTACGAGCAGTACTTC.

Of note for this clonotype: This may be a read error: a much more frequent sequence differs by one nucleotide. The chain has TRBV4-3 and TRBJ1-1, with D unclear. V was shortened by 3 bases and J by 0 bases, with 11 bases between the two germline ends. The CDR3 totals 15 residues. The V gene's germline CDR1 is LGHNA and CDR2 YSLEER. This CDR3 reads CASSQNDPLNTEAFF. The CDR3 nucleotides are TGCGCCAGCAGCCAGAATGATCCTTTGAACACTGAAGCTTTCTTT.

The table lists this clonotype with many counts. The V and J genes are TRBV10-3 and TRBJ2-5; 11 positions match TRBD2. The CDR3 is 15 residues long. Trimming at V came to 6 bases and at J to 2 bases, leaving 5 bases not matched to a gene. The V gene's germline CDR1 is ENHRY and CDR2 SYGVKD. The CDR3 here is CAISPLAGEQETQYF. CDR3 bases: TGTGCCATCAGCCCACTAGCGGGAGAGCAAGAGACCCAGTACTTC.

The rearrangement uses TRBV20-1 and TRBJ1-3, with 9 bases identical to TRBD1. J gave up 3 bases and V 1 base, and 4 bases lay outside the gene matches. Germline lookup yields CDR1 DFQATT and CDR2 SNEGSKA (reference sequence). The CDR3 has 15 amino acids. This chain's CDR3 is CSARGRTGDGNTIYF. The CDR3 DNA sequence: TGCAGTGCTAGAGGGAGGACAGGGGATGGAAACACCATATATTTT.

This clonotype was detected many times. The chain links TRBV7-9 to TRBJ2-5, with D unclear. V was trimmed by 2 bases and J by 1 base, leaving 2 bases between them. Germline CDR1 SEHNR, CDR2 FQNEAQ (reference sequence). The CDR3 is 12 residues long. The DNA for the CDR3 is TGTGCCAGCAGCTTATTCCAAGAGACCCAGTACTTC. Translated: CASSLFQETQYF.

This clonotype was detected ten times or more. CDR3 bases: TGCGCCAGCAGCCAAGGACTAGCGGGAGGGTACGGTGAGCAGTTCTTC. This translates into CASSQGLAGGYGEQFF. V gene TRBV4-3 combines with J gene TRBJ2-1; TRBD2 matches at 14 bases. This CDR3 has 16 residues. V shed 1 base and J 9 bases; nucleotides not matched to a gene: 5. Per germline, CDR1 LGHNA and CDR2 YSLEER.

This clonotype showed up many times. The rearrangement links TRBV29-1 to TRBJ1-1, with 9 bases identical to TRBD1. Unmatched junction bases numbered 10, after V lost 5 bases and J lost 0 bases. This CDR3 comprises 16 residues. CDR1 SQVTM and CDR2 ANQGSEA come from the germline V gene. CDR3 in DNA: TGCAGCGTTCGGACAGGGGCGGTTTCATTGAACACTGAAGCTTTCTTT. It encodes CSVRTGAVSLNTEAFF.

This clonotype was observed at least ten times. The chain uses TRBV5-1 and TRBJ2-7; D is undetermined. Trimming cost V 2 bases and J 5 bases, with 11 bases left between them. CDR3 length equals 13 residues. Germline values: CDR1 SGHRS, CDR2 YFSETQ. CDR3 loop: CASSFRSEDEQYF. In nucleotides, the CDR3 is TGCGCCAGCAGCTTTAGGTCTGAGGACGAGCAGTACTTC.

This clonotype was picked up many times. The rearrangement links TRBV12-3 or TRBV12-4 to TRBJ1-1; 8 positions agree with TRBD1. With 4 bases clipped from V and 4 bases from J, the junction kept 5 bases outside the gene matches. The CDR3 covers 14 residues. The CDR3 protein is CASSWGTGGTEAFF. The CDR3 DNA follows: TGTGCCAGCAGTTGGGGGACAGGTGGCACTGAAGCTTTCTTT.

At least ten counts were recorded for this clonotype. V gene TRBV6-5 combines with J gene TRBJ2-7; D remains ambiguous. CDR3 size: 12 residues. From germline, CDR1 is MNHEY and CDR2 SVGAGI. V lost 4 bases, J lost 10 bases, and 14 bases lay in between. The CDR3 region is CASSSGWRPQYF. The CDR3 region has the DNA TGTGCCAGCAGTTCCGGTTGGCGGCCCCAGTACTTC.

The sample holds many counts of this clonotype. V gene TRBV7-2 combines with J gene TRBJ2-3, with D hard to call. The ends were cut back, 5 bases at V and 0 bases at J, with 12 bases in the middle. The CDR3 contains 15 residues. Germline CDR1 is SGHTA and CDR2 is FQGNSA. CDR3 bases: TGTGCCAGCAGCCCTCATGAACCGAGCACAGATACGCAGTATTTT. Protein sequence: CASSPHEPSTDTQYF.

The table lists this clonotype with many counts. The chain joins TRBV7-2 to TRBJ2-7; no reliable D call. This CDR3 is 14 amino acids long. Germline V gives CDR1 SGHTA, CDR2 FQGNSA. The V end was cut by 1 base, the J end by 3 bases, with 10 bases between. The CDR3 nucleotides read TGTGCCAGCAGCTTAGACGTGAACTTCTACGAGCAGTACTTC. Residues: CASSLDVNFYEQYF.

This clonotype occurred many times. V usage is TRBV27 and J usage is TRBJ2-1; 8 bases map to TRBD1. Germline values: CDR1 MNHEY, CDR2 SMNVEV (reference sequence). The ends lost 7 bases at V and 0 bases at J; junction bases unmatched: 5. CDR3 size: 15 residues. In DNA form, the CDR3 reads TGTGCCAGCAACCGGGACAGGAGCTCCTACAATGAGCAGTTCTTC. This sequence encodes CASNRDRSSYNEQFF.

This clonotype was seen repeatedly, ten times or more. The V and J genes are TRBV7-3 and TRBJ2-7; 8 bases fit TRBD1. This CDR3 contains 13 residues. The V gene end was trimmed by 3 bases and the J gene end by 2 bases; junction bases not matched to a gene: 0. The germline CDR1 and CDR2 sequences are SGHTA and FQGTGA. CDR3 in amino acids: CASSLTGAYEQYF. Written as DNA, the CDR3 is TGTGCCAGCAGCTTGACAGGGGCCTACGAGCAGTACTTC.

In its sample, this clonotype was seen many times. One base away lies a much larger clone, so this may be a sequencing read error. V is TRBV28 and J is TRBJ2-7; no firm D call. Germline-derived CDR1 and CDR2 are MDHEN and SYDVKM. The V and J ends lost 2 bases and 0 bases respectively, with 5 bases between them. CDR3 length: 13 residues. The CDR3 spells CASSLESSYEQYF. In DNA, the CDR3 is TGTGCCAGCAGTTTAGAGAGCTCCTACGAGCAGTACTTC.